This record looks at one TCR beta chain sequence and its context. The antigen remains unidentified. This entry is derived from a study of shared clonotypes between healthy human individuals. Findings and limits, study-wide: The donor pool, a small one, limited the genetic and exposure-history diversity represented.

Trimming stripped 3 bases from V and 2 bases from J, with 14 bases between. The CDR3 has 15 amino acids. The V gene's germline CDR1 is KGHSH and CDR2 LQKENI. In the sorted-subset replicate PCRs, approximately 200 ng DNA, some 30,000 T cell genomes, was used. Profiling relied on immunoSEQ multiplex PCR, and the TCRdb table lists in-frame clones only, not all of them. The data show some 2 million clones, with over 85% seen just once and about 0.13% held by the top ten. This sequence joins TRBV18 and TRBJ2-7; D may be TRBD1 (5 bases). The material sequenced was naive CD4+ T cells sorted from blood. The subset here: CD45RA+ positively selected. The sequence was collected from a man younger than 35 in good health. CDR3 sequence: CASSPIATDPYEQYF. In DNA form, the CDR3 reads TGTGCCAGCTCACCGATTGCGACAGATCCCTACGAGCAGTACTTC.